This T cell receptor beta chain stems from a study of post-analysis software for immune sequencing data. Study-wide points: Relative to controls, patients had several TRBV segments at higher frequency, with TRBV5-6, TRBV5-1 and TRBV20-1 among these.

Notes on this clonotype: Its cognate antigen is unknown.

After removal of 0 bases from V and 8 bases from J, the junction contained 7 bases not matched to a gene. Germline CDR1 reads MNHEY; CDR2 reads SMNVEV (reference sequence). CDR3 length: 15 amino acids. Unique molecular identifiers featured in each of the TCR beta cDNA libraries. TCRdb ran MiXCR on the PCR reads and lists one entry per CDR3 protein. The table records about 460,000 distinct CDR3 sequences, around 40% of them present only once. The material sequenced was blood. This chain uses TRBV27 with TRBJ2-1, with 7 bases lining up with TRBD2. The TCR sequence derives from a girl under 18 with multiple sclerosis. The CDR3 DNA reads TGTGCCAGCAGTTTATCCCCTCCACGGGGGGATGAGCAGTTCTTC. Its protein product is CASSLSPPRGDEQFF.